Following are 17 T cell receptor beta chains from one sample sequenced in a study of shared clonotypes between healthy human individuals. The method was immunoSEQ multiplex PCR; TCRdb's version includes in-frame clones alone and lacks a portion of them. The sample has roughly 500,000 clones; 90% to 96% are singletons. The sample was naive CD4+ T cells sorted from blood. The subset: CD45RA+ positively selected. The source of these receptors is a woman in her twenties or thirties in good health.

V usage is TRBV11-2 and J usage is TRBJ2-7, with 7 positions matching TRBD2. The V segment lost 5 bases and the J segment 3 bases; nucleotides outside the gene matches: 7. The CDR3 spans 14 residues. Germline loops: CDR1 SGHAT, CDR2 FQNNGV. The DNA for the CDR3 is TGTGCCAGCAGCCAAAGGGAGGGGAGCTACGAGCAGTACTTC. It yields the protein CASSQREGSYEQYF. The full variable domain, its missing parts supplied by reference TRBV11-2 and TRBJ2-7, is EAGVAQSPRYKIIEKRQSVAFWCNPISGHATLYWYQQILGQGPKLLIQFQNNGVVDDSQLPKDRFSAERLKGVDSTLKIQPAKLEDSAVYLCASSQREGSYEQYFGPGTRLTVT.

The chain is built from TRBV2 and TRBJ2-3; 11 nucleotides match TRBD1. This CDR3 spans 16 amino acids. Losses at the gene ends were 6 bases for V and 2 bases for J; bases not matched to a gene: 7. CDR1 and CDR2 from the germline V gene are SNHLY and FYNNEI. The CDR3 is CASRTRTGGHTDTQYF. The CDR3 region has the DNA TGTGCCAGCAGAACGAGGACAGGGGGCCACACAGATACGCAGTATTTT.

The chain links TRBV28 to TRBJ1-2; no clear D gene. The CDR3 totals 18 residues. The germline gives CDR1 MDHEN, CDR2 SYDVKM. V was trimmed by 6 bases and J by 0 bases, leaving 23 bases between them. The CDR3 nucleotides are TGTGCCAGCAGCAGAAACTCCCTAAACACGCTATCTAACTATGGCTACACCTTC. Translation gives CASSRNSLNTLSNYGYTF.

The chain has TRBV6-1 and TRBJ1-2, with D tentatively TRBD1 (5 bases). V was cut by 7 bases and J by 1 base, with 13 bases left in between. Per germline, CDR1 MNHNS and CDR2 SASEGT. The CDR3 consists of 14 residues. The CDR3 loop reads CASIPDRNNYGYTF. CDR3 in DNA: TGTGCCAGCATCCCCGACAGAAATAACTATGGCTACACCTTC.

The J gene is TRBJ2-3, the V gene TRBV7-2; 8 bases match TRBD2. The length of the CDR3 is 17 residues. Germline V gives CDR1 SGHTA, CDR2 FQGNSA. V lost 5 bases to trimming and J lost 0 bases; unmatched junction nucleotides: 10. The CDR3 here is CASSTHTSGTSTDTQYF. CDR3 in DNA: TGTGCCAGCAGCACCCACACTAGCGGCACTAGCACAGATACGCAGTATTTT.

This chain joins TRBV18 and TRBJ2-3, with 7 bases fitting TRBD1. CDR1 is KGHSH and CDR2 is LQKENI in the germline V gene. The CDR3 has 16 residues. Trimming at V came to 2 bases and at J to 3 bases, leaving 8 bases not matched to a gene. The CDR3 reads CASSPRQGSRTDTQYF. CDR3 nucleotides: TGTGCCAGCTCACCAAGACAGGGCTCTCGGACAGATACGCAGTATTTT.

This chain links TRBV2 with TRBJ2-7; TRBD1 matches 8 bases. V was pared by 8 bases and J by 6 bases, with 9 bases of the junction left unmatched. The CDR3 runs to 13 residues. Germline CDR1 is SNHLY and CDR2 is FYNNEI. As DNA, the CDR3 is TGTGCCAGCCATCCGGACAGGGCTTTCGAGCAGTACTTC. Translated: CASHPDRAFEQYF. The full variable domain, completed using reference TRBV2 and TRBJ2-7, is EPEVTQTPSHQVTQMGQEVILRCVPISNHLYFYWYRQILGQKVEFLVSFYNNEISEKSEIFDDQFSVERPDGSNFTLKIRSTKLEDSAMYFCASHPDRAFEQYFGPGTRLTVT.

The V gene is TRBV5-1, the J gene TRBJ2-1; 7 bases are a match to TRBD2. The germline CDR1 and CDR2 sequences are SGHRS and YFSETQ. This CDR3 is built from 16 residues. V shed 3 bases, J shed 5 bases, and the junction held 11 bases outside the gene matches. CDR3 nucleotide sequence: TGCGCCAGCAGCTCCCTAGGGCTAGCGGACAACAATGAGCAGTTCTTC. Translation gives CASSSLGLADNNEQFF.

The CDR3 is CAISEEKGAGQPQHF. The DNA for the CDR3 is TGTGCCATCAGTGAGGAAAAAGGGGCAGGGCAGCCCCAGCATTTT. This chain links TRBV10-3 with TRBJ1-5; a possible D gene is TRBD1 (5 bases). V was clipped by 2 bases and J by 7 bases, with 15 bases between them. Germline V CDR1 and CDR2: ENHRY, SYGVKD. The CDR3 totals 15 residues.

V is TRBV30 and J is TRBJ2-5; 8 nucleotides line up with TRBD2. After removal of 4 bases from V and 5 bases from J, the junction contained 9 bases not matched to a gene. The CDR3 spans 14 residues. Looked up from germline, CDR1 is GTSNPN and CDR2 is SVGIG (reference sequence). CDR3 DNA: TGTGCCTGGAATCTCTTAGCGGGAAGGGAGACCCAGTACTTC. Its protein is CAWNLLAGRETQYF.

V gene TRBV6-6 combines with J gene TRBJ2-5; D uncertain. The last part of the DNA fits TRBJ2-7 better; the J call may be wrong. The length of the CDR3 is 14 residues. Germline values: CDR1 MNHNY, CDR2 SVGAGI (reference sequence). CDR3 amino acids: CASSYWGRTYEQYF. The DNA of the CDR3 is TGTGCCAGCAGTTACTGGGGTCGAACCTACGAGCAGTACTTC.

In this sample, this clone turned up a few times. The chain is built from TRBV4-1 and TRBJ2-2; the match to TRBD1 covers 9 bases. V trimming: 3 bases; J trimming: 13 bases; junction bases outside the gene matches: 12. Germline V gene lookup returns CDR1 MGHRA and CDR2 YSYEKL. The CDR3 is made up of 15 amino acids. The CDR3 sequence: CASSHEPPGQGVLFF. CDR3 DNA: TGCGCCAGCAGCCACGAACCCCCGGGACAGGGCGTGCTGTTTTTT.

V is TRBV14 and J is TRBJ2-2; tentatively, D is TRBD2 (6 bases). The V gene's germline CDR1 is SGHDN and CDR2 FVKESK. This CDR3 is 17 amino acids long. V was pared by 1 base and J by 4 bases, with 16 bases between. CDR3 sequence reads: CASSQGVASDITGELFF. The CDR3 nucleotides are TGTGCCAGCAGCCAAGGGGTAGCTAGCGATATCACCGGGGAGCTGTTTTTT.

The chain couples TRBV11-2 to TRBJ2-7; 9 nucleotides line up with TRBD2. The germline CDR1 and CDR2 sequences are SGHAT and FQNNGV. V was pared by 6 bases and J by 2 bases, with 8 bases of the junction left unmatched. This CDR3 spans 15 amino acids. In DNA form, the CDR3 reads TGTGCCAGCAGAAAACTAGCGGGTAACACCTACGAGCAGTACTTC. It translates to CASRKLAGNTYEQYF.

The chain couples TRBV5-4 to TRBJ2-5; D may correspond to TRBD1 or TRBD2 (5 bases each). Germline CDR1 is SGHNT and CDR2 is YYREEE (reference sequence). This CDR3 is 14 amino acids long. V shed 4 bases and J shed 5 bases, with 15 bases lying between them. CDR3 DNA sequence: TGTGCCAGCAGCGAGGGACCTACCGTCGAGACCCAGTACTTC. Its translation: CASSEGPTVETQYF.

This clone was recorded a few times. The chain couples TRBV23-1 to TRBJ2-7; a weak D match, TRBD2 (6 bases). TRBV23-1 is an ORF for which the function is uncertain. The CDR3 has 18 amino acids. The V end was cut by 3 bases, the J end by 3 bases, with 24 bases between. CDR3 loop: CASSHHYPSRDLYYEQYF. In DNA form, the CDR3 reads TGCGCCAGCAGTCACCACTACCCATCGCGGGACCTCTACTACGAGCAGTACTTC.

CDR3 nucleotides: TGTGCCAGCAGTGCCACTAGCGGGAGCTACGAGACCCAGTACTTC. Its translation is CASSATSGSYETQYF. The chain couples TRBV6-4 to TRBJ2-5; 11 positions agree with TRBD2. Germline CDR1 MRHNA, CDR2 SNTAGT. V was pared by 4 bases and J by 5 bases, with 6 bases of the junction left unmatched. This CDR3 is built from 15 residues.